The 8 T cell receptor beta chains given below trace back to one sample, sequenced in a study of T cell changes during pregnancy in multiple sclerosis. Method: immunoSEQ multiplex PCR; TCRdb's copy keeps in-frame clones and lacks some. The top ten hold more than 0.65% of the sample, which has 90,000 to 120,000 clones, 85% to 95% seen once. The input for sequencing was peripheral blood, taken in the third trimester of pregnancy. The source of these receptors is a female donor in good health, enrolled as a control in a pregnancy study.

The rearrangement links TRBV9 to TRBJ2-3; 8 bases are a match to TRBD1. The V gene end was trimmed by 0 bases and the J gene end by 5 bases; junction bases not matched to a gene: 5. This CDR3 comprises 15 residues. Germline-derived CDR1 and CDR2 are SGDLS and YYNGEE. CDR3 sequence: CASSVESGGLDTQYF. The CDR3 coding sequence is TGTGCCAGCAGCGTAGAATCAGGGGGCTTAGATACGCAGTATTTT.

The chain links TRBV30 to TRBJ1-1; possibly TRBD1 for D (5 bases). Per the germline V gene, CDR1 is GTSNPN and CDR2 is SVGIG (reference sequence). The germline V and J ends were trimmed by 5 bases and 1 base, with 8 bases remaining between them. There are 12 residues in the CDR3. The CDR3 spells CAWAQGNTEAFF. CDR3 DNA sequence: TGTGCCTGGGCTCAGGGGAACACTGAAGCTTTCTTT.

The genes are TRBV7-6 and TRBJ2-7; TRBD2 is a possible D gene (5 bases). Trimming took 5 bases from V and 1 from J, leaving 9 bases between them. The CDR3 runs 13 residues. From germline, CDR1 is SGHVS and CDR2 FNYEAQ. For the CDR3, the DNA is TGTGCCAGCAGCGTGGACTCTTCCTACGAGCAGTACTTC. As protein: CASSVDSSYEQYF.

This chain links TRBV18 with TRBJ1-1; TRBD1 might be the D (6 bases). The CDR3 is 17 residues long. Germline lookup yields CDR1 KGHSH and CDR2 LQKENI. Trimming cost V 3 bases and J 4 bases, with 21 bases left between them. CDR3 sequence reads: CASSPAGAGGDITEAFF. In DNA, the CDR3 is TGTGCCAGCTCACCCGCGGGGGCCGGGGGGGATATCACTGAAGCTTTCTTT.

The chain joins TRBV6-4 to TRBJ2-1; D call uncertain. Germline-derived CDR1 and CDR2 are MRHNA and SNTAGT. The ends were cut back, 2 bases at V and 6 bases at J, with 14 bases in the middle. The CDR3 consists of 15 residues. CDR3 residues: CASSDPRWSSNEQFF. CDR3 DNA sequence: TGTGCCAGCAGTGACCCCCGTTGGAGCTCCAATGAGCAGTTCTTC.

For the CDR3, the DNA is TGTGCCAGCAGCTTGGACCCCGAGGCCAGGGCCGGGAGCAATCAGCCCCAGCATTTT. This sequence encodes CASSLDPEARAGSNQPQHF. The chain is built from TRBV7-2 and TRBJ1-5; D may be TRBD1 (5 bases). Looked up from germline, CDR1 is SGHTA and CDR2 is FQGNSA. The V and J ends lost 3 bases and 1 base respectively, with 22 bases between them. The CDR3 runs to 19 residues.

The genes are TRBV9 and TRBJ2-3; TRBD1 matches at 8 bases. The germline gives CDR1 SGDLS, CDR2 YYNGEE. The CDR3 has 16 amino acids. Trimming at V came to 2 bases and at J to 5 bases, leaving 10 bases not matched to a gene. The CDR3 DNA reads TGTGCCAGCAGCGTGGGTTCGGCAGGGGGCATAGATACGCAGTATTTT. It encodes CASSVGSAGGIDTQYF.

This clone was found a few times. The gene calls are TRBV16 and TRBJ1-5; TRBD1 agrees at 8 bases. V shed 5 bases, J shed 3 bases, and the junction held 6 bases outside the gene matches. The germline CDR1 and CDR2 sequences are KGHSY and FQNENV. The CDR3 loop spans 15 amino acids. CDR3 sequence reads: CASSFGQGNNQPQHF. In DNA form, the CDR3 reads TGTGCCAGCAGCTTCGGACAGGGTAACAATCAGCCCCAGCATTTT.